Listed here are 27 T cell receptor beta chains from one sample, sequenced in a study of memory CD4+ T cells and cytomegalovirus serostatus. Single viable CD3+CD4+CD8-CD45RO+ cells were sorted as the memory CD4+ T cells. Produced via immunoSEQ multiplex PCR; TCRdb's table is partial and in-frame only. There are 50,000 to 65,000 clones in the sample; 70% to 85% occur only once, and roughly 3% lies in the top ten. Sequencing used memory CD4+ T cells from blood. The source of these receptors is an adult in good health and CMV-seropositive.

The CDR3 region is CASRRIPNEQFF. CDR3 DNA sequence: TGTGCCAGCAGGAGAATTCCAAATGAGCAGTTCTTC. V is TRBV6-5 and J is TRBJ2-1; D is uncertain. Germline CDR1 reads MNHEY; CDR2 reads SVGAGI. With 6 bases removed from V and 7 bases from J, the gap between germline ends came to 10 bases. The CDR3 is made up of 12 amino acids.

This clone has only one observation. This chain links TRBV19 with TRBJ2-1; maybe TRBD2 (6 bases). The germline V gene encodes CDR1 LNHDA and CDR2 SQIVND (reference sequence). The CDR3 is 14 amino acids. V lost 5 bases to trimming and J lost 5 bases, with 13 bases between them. The CDR3 is CASSVAEGHNEQFF. The CDR3 nucleotides read TGTGCCAGTAGTGTAGCGGAGGGCCACAATGAGCAGTTCTTC. The full variable domain, completed using reference TRBV19 and TRBJ2-1, is DGGITQSPKYLFRKEGQNVTLSCEQNLNHDAMYWYRQDPGQGLRLIYYSQIVNDFQKGDIAEGYSVSREKKESFPLTVTSAQKNPTAFYLCASSVAEGHNEQFFGPGTRLTVL.

The V and J genes are TRBV5-4 and TRBJ1-1; D call uncertain. CDR3 length equals 14 residues. Trimming left V 4 bases short and J 5 bases short, with 15 bases between. The germline CDR1 and CDR2 sequences are SGHNT and YYREEE (reference sequence). The CDR3 nucleotides read TGTGCCAGCAGCGGCGGGGAGGGAAGTACTGAAGCTTTCTTT. Translating it yields CASSGGEGSTEAFF.

The rearrangement links TRBV7-2 to TRBJ2-7; no clear D. Per the germline V gene, CDR1 is SGHTA and CDR2 is FQGNSA. Trimming removed 2 bases at V and 2 bases at J, with 7 bases between. The CDR3 consists of 13 residues. CDR3 DNA: TGTGCCAGCAGCTTATCAGAGACCTACGAGCAGTACGTC. Translated, it gives CASSLSETYEQYV.

To note about this clone: This CDR3 is also generated by other DNA sequences in the sample. The chain uses TRBV18 and TRBJ2-3; no firm D call. V shed 2 bases and J shed 2 bases, with 2 bases lying between them. The germline V gene encodes CDR1 KGHSH and CDR2 LQKENI. This CDR3 contains 12 residues. CDR3 nucleotide sequence: TGTGCCAGCTCACCAACCACAGATACGCAGTATTTT. Amino acids: CASSPTTDTQYF.

V is TRBV30 and J is TRBJ2-5, with 9 bases that match TRBD2. V dropped 4 bases and J dropped 5; count of bases not matched to a gene: 8. Germline CDR1 GTSNPN, CDR2 SVGIG (reference sequence). The CDR3 contains 14 residues. The CDR3 DNA is TGTGCCTGGAACGGCGGGAGGGGATGGGAGACCCAGTACTTC. This translates into CAWNGGRGWETQYF.

CDR3: CASSPLKPQGAETQYF. CDR3 coding DNA: TGTGCCAGTAGTCCTTTAAAACCACAGGGGGCAGAGACCCAGTACTTC. The chain couples TRBV19 to TRBJ2-5, with 9 bases identical to TRBD1. Germline CDR1 reads LNHDA; CDR2 reads SQIVND (reference sequence). The length of the CDR3 is 16 residues. J gave up 4 bases and V 5 bases, and 11 bases lay outside the gene matches.

The chain recombines TRBV18 with TRBJ1-5, with a possible D match to TRBD1 (6 bases). V lost 3 bases and J lost 7, with 10 bases in between. CDR3 length equals 13 residues. Germline CDR1 reads KGHSH; CDR2 reads LQKENI. CDR3 DNA sequence: TGTGCCAGCTCACCCGAAACAGGGCAGCCCCAGCATTTT. Its protein is CASSPETGQPQHF.

The chain couples TRBV5-1 to TRBJ2-7; a weak D match, TRBD2 (6 bases). CDR1 and CDR2 (germline): SGHRS, YFSETQ. V lost 2 bases, J lost 2 bases, and 11 bases lay in between. The CDR3 sequence is 14 residues long. This CDR3 reads CASSFGGNTYEQYV. The CDR3 DNA reads as TGCGCCAGCAGCTTTGGGGGGAACACCTACGAGCAGTACGTC.

The V and J genes are TRBV15 and TRBJ2-1, with D unresolved. CDR3 length: 13 residues. Germline V gene sequence: CDR1 LNHNV, CDR2 YYDKDF (reference sequence). V lost 0 bases to trimming and J lost 7 bases, with 7 bases between them. The CDR3 DNA reads TGTGCCACCAGCAGAGAGGGTGGAAATGAGCAGTTCTTC. Translation: CATSREGGNEQFF.

The V call is TRBV6-1, the J call TRBJ2-7; the match to TRBD2 covers 10 bases. CDR3 size: 15 residues. Germline values: CDR1 MNHNS, CDR2 SASEGT. Germline trimming cut 6 bases from V and 0 bases from J; bases unmatched to any gene: 5. The CDR3 coding sequence is TGTGCCAGCAGCCCACTAGCGGGAATCTCCTACGAGCAGTACTTC. This translates into CASSPLAGISYEQYF.

The genes are TRBV27 and TRBJ2-2; the D is unclear. V was pared by 4 bases and J by 2 bases, with 8 bases between. This CDR3 has 14 amino acids. Germline CDR1 and CDR2: MNHEY and SMNVEV (reference sequence). In DNA, the CDR3 is TGTGCCAGCAGTTCTCCGACTAACACCGGGGAGCTGTTTTTT. It specifies CASSSPTNTGELFF.

The chain couples TRBV7-8 to TRBJ1-2; possible D gene TRBD1, 5 bases. Germline V gene lookup returns CDR1 SGHVS and CDR2 FQNEAQ. This CDR3 has 15 amino acids. V lost 7 bases, J lost 4 bases, and 19 bases lay in between. The CDR3 spells CASTRTRGEAYGYTF. CDR3 DNA: TGTGCCAGCACCCGAACCCGAGGGGAGGCCTATGGCTACACCTTC. The entire variable domain, with the rest obtained from reference TRBV7-8 and TRBJ1-2, is as follows: GAGVSQSPRYKVAKRGQDVALRCDPISGHVSLFWYQQALGQGPEFLTYFQNEAQLDKSGLPSDRFFAERPEGSVSTLKIQRTQQEDSAVYLCASTRTRGEAYGYTFGSGTRLTVV.

This sequence joins TRBV5-1 and TRBJ2-1; 7 bases line up with TRBD1. This CDR3 has 17 residues. V lost 4 bases, J lost 2 bases, and 12 bases stayed unmatched. Per germline, CDR1 SGHRS and CDR2 YFSETQ. The CDR3 nucleotides read TGCGCCAGCAGCCCTACCGACAGGGCTGGCACCTACAATGAGCAGTTCTTC. Amino acids: CASSPTDRAGTYNEQFF.

CDR3 region: CASSSVDRVGYTF. CDR3 coding DNA: TGTGCCAGCAGTTCCGTGGACAGGGTTGGCTACACCTTC. The chain combines TRBV27 with TRBJ1-2; 8 nucleotides match TRBD1. This CDR3 has 13 residues. J lost 7 bases, V lost 4 bases, and 5 bases had no gene match. From germline, CDR1 is MNHEY and CDR2 SMNVEV (reference sequence).

The rearrangement uses TRBV7-9 and TRBJ2-3; TRBD1 matches at 8 bases. Losses at the gene ends were 4 bases for V and 7 bases for J; bases not matched to a gene: 7. The germline V gene has CDR1 SEHNR and CDR2 FQNEAQ (reference sequence). CDR3 length equals 14 residues. The CDR3 region is CASSSGTGWNTQYF. In DNA, the CDR3 is TGTGCCAGCAGCTCAGGGACAGGTTGGAATACGCAGTATTTT.

The chain uses TRBV19 and TRBJ2-3; no clear D. From germline, CDR1 is LNHDA and CDR2 SQIVND (reference sequence). Trimming stripped 6 bases from V and 3 bases from J, with 7 bases between. The CDR3 length is 12 residues. This CDR3 reads CASRTATDTQYF. The CDR3 region has the DNA TGTGCCAGTAGAACGGCTACAGATACGCAGTATTTT.

The CDR3: CASSLGGGGANYGYTF. Here the CDR3 DNA reads TGTGCCAGCAGCTTGGGGGGTGGAGGAGCTAACTATGGCTACACCTTC. The chain recombines TRBV5-4 with TRBJ1-2; D gene ambiguous. Trimming took 0 bases from V and 0 from J, leaving 12 bases between them. CDR1 is SGHNT and CDR2 is YYREEE in the germline V gene (reference sequence). This CDR3 contains 16 residues. The full variable domain, completed using reference TRBV5-4 and TRBJ1-2, is ETGVTQSPTHLIKTRGQQVTLRCSSQSGHNTVSWYQQALGQGPQFIFQYYREEENGRGNFPPRFSGLQFPNYSSELNVNALELDDSALYLCASSLGGGGANYGYTFGSGTRLTVV.

This sequence joins TRBV7-8 and TRBJ2-7; D not certain. Trimming pared 3 bases from V and 0 bases from J, leaving 9 bases between. There are 14 residues in the CDR3. CDR1 and CDR2 (germline): SGHVS, FQNEAQ. CDR3 protein: CASSFEASSYEQYV. The CDR3 DNA is TGTGCCAGCAGCTTTGAGGCGAGCTCCTACGAGCAGTACGTC.

The CDR3: CASSSYSGIIYNEQFF. CDR3 bases: TGTGCCAGCAGCTCATATAGCGGAATTATTTACAATGAGCAGTTCTTC. The J gene is TRBJ2-1, the V gene TRBV7-8; possible D gene TRBD2, 6 bases. Trimming took off 4 bases at V and 4 bases at J, with 17 bases between the two ends. This CDR3 is 16 amino acids long. Germline CDR1 SGHVS, CDR2 FQNEAQ.

The chain carries TRBV6-6 and TRBJ1-1; 8 positions match TRBD1. Trimming at V came to 4 bases and at J to 1 base, leaving 5 bases not matched to a gene. Per the germline V gene, CDR1 is MNHNY and CDR2 is SVGAGI (reference sequence). The CDR3 length is 15 residues. The CDR3 region has the DNA TGTGCCAGCAGTTCCTGGACAGGGAAGAACACTGAAGCTTTCTTT. This codes for CASSSWTGKNTEAFF.

The rearrangement uses TRBV5-1 and TRBJ2-3, with 7 positions matching TRBD1. The CDR3 covers 15 residues. Germline V gene sequence: CDR1 SGHRS, CDR2 YFSETQ. Trimming at V came to 1 base and at J to 2 bases, leaving 4 bases not matched to a gene. CDR3 nucleotides: TGCGCCAGCAGCTTGAGGGGGCTCGACACAGATACGCAGTATTTT. Amino acid sequence: CASSLRGLDTDTQYF.

The V gene is TRBV5-1, the J gene TRBJ2-1, with no clear D. The CDR3 is 15 residues long. V was trimmed by 4 bases and J by 0 bases, leaving 11 bases between them. Germline V gives CDR1 SGHRS, CDR2 YFSETQ. DNA of the CDR3: TGCGCCAGCAGCCCCCGGGCTAACTCCTACAATGAGCAGTTCTTC. Translating it yields CASSPRANSYNEQFF.

This rearrangement joins TRBV7-8 to TRBJ2-7; 9 bases fit TRBD2. V lost 5 bases and J lost 0; bases outside the gene matches: 8. The CDR3 loop spans 16 amino acids. Per germline, CDR1 SGHVS and CDR2 FQNEAQ. The CDR3 DNA reads as TGTGCCAGCAGCCGGCTTGTAGCGGGGGTCTCCTACGAGCAGTACGTC. This encodes CASSRLVAGVSYEQYV.

The rearrangement uses TRBV7-2 and TRBJ2-1, with 7 bases lining up with TRBD1. The trim removed 6 bases at V and 10 bases at J, leaving 9 bases unmatched. The CDR3 is made up of 13 amino acids. Germline assignment: CDR1 SGHTA and CDR2 FQGNSA. CDR3 loop: CASRWPGQAEQFF. Here the CDR3 DNA reads TGTGCCAGCAGATGGCCCGGACAGGCCGAGCAGTTCTTC.

The chain has TRBV7-9 and TRBJ2-1; 10 bases fit TRBD2. The trim removed 5 bases at V and 9 bases at J, leaving 7 bases unmatched. CDR3 length equals 14 residues. Germline CDR1 and CDR2: SEHNR and FQNEAQ (reference sequence). The CDR3 coding sequence is TGTGCCAGCAGCATGATAGCGGGAGGAGGTGAGCAGTTCTTC. It translates to CASSMIAGGGEQFF. The entire variable domain, with the rest obtained from reference TRBV7-9 and TRBJ2-1, is as follows: DTGVSQNPRHKITKRGQNVTFRCDPISEHNRLYWYRQTLGQGPEFLTYFQNEAQLEKSRLLSDRFSAERPKGSFSTLEIQRTEQGDSAMYLCASSMIAGGGEQFFGPGTRLTVL.

The genes are TRBV28 and TRBJ2-2, with 8 positions matching TRBD1. Germline values: CDR1 MDHEN, CDR2 SYDVKM. This CDR3 is built from 15 residues. Trimming at V came to 9 bases and at J to 1 base, leaving 7 bases not matched to a gene. The CDR3 loop reads CASLTTGVNTGELFF. In DNA form, the CDR3 reads TGTGCCAGTTTAACGACAGGGGTGAACACCGGGGAGCTGTTTTTT.